This TCR beta chain was identified in a study of blood T cell repertoires in COVID-19. Sequencing used immunoSEQ multiplex PCR; TCRdb keeps in-frame clones, though not all of them. Among roughly 100,000 clones listed, approximately 77% were seen once. This CDR3 has 14 residues. Trimming removed 2 bases at V and 4 bases at J, with 10 bases between. CDR1 KGHSH and CDR2 LQKENI come from the germline V gene. Specimen: peripheral blood. This sequence was found in a woman aged 80 or over with acute or convalescent COVID-19. The chain recombines TRBV18 with TRBJ2-3; no definite D call. CDR3 residues: CASSPAYSPDTQYF. The DNA for the CDR3 is TGTGCCAGCTCACCAGCCTACTCCCCAGATACGCAGTATTTT.